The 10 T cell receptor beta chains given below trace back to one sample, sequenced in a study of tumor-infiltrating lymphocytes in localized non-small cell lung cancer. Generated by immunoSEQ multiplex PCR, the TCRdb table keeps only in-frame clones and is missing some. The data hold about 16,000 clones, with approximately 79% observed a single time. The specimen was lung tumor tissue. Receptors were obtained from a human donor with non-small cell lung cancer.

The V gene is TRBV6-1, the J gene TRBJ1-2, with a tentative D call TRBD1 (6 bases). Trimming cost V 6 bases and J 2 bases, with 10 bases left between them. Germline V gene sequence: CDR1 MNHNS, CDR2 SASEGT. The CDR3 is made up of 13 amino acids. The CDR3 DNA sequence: TGTGCCAGCAGGGCAGGGGCCAACTATGGCTACACCTTC. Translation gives CASRAGANYGYTF.

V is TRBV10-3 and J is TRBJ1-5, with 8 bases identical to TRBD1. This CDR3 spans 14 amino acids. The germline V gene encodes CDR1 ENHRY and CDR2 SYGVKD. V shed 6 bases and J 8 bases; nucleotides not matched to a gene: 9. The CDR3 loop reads CAIRDGQGGKPQHF. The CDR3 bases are TGTGCCATCAGGGATGGACAGGGAGGCAAGCCCCAGCATTTT.

The CDR3 region has the DNA TGTGCCAGCAGTGACGGGGGGACCTACAATGAGCAGTTCTTC. Translated, it gives CASSDGGTYNEQFF. The chain has TRBV2 and TRBJ2-1; 7 bases match TRBD2. Trimming cost V 3 bases and J 2 bases; bases outside gene matches: 1. Germline assignment: CDR1 SNHLY and CDR2 FYNNEI. This CDR3 region has 14 residues.

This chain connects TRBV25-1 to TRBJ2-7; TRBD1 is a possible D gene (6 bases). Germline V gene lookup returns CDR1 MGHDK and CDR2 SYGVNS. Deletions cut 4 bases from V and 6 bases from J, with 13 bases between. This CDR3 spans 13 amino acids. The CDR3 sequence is CASSVEAQGEQYF. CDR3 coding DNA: TGTGCCAGCAGTGTCGAGGCACAGGGCGAGCAGTACTTC.

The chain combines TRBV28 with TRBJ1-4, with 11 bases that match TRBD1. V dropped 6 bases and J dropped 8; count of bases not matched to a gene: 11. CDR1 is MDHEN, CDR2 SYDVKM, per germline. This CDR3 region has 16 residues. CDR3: CASSKSTGTGGEKLFF. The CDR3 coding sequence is TGTGCCAGCAGCAAATCTACGGGGACAGGGGGAGAAAAACTGTTTTTT.

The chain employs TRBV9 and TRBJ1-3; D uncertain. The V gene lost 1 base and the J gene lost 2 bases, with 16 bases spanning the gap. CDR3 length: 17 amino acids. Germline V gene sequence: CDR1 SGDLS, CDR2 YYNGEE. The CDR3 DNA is TGTGCCAGCAGCGTATTCCAGTCGGCGGTAACTGGAAACACCATATATTTT. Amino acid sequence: CASSVFQSAVTGNTIYF. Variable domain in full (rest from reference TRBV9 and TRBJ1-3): DSGVTQTPKHLITATGQRVTLRCSPRSGDLSVYWYQQSLDQGLQFLIQYYNGEERAKGNILERFSAQQFPDLHSELNLSSLELGDSALYFCASSVFQSAVTGNTIYFGEGSWLTVV.

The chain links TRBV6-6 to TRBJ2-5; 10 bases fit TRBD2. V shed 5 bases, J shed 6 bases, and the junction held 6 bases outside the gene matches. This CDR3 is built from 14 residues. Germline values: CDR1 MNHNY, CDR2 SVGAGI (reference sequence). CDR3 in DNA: TGTGCCAGCAGTCTAGGTAGCGGGAGGCAGACCCAGTACTTC. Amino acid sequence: CASSLGSGRQTQYF.

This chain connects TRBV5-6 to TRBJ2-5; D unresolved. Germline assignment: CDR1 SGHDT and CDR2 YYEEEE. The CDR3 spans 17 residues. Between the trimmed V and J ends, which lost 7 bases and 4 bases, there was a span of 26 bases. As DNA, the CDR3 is TGTGCCAGCGCCATTAGAGTGGGTCGATCGGTGGGAGAGACCCAGTACTTC. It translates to CASAIRVGRSVGETQYF.

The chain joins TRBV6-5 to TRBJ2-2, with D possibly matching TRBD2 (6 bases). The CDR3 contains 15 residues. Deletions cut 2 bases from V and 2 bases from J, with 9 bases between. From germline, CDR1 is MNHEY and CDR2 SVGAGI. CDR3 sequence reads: CASSYGGINTGELFF. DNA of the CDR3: TGTGCCAGCAGTTACGGCGGGATCAACACCGGGGAGCTGTTTTTT.

The CDR3 DNA reads TGTGCCAGCAGCTTGGGGGCTGGGGGAATTAAATACGAGCAGTACTTC. It encodes CASSLGAGGIKYEQYF. This chain joins TRBV5-6 and TRBJ2-7; the D gene could be TRBD1 or TRBD2 (5 bases each). With 0 bases removed from V and 4 bases from J, the gap between germline ends came to 17 bases. Germline lookup yields CDR1 SGHDT and CDR2 YYEEEE. The CDR3 has 16 amino acids.